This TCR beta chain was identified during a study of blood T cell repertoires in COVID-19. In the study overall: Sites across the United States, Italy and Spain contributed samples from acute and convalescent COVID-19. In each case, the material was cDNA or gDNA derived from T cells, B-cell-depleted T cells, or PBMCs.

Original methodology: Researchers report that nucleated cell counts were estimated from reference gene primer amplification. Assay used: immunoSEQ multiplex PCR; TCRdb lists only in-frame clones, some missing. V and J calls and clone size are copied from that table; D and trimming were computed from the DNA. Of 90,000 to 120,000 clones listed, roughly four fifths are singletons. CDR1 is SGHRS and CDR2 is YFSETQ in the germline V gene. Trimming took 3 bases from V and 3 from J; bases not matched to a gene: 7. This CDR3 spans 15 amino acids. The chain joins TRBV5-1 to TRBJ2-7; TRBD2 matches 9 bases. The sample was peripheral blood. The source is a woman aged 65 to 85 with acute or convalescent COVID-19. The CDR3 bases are TGCGCCAGCAGCTCCGCTAGCGGGGCTTTCTACGAGCAGTACTTC. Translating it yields CASSSASGAFYEQYF. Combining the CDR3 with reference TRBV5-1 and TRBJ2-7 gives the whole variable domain KAGVTQTPRYLIKTRGQQVTLSCSPISGHRSVSWYQQTPGQGLQFLFEYFSETQRNKGNFPGRFSGRQFSNSRSEMNVSTLELGDSALYLCASSSASGAFYEQYFGPGTRLTVT.